This TCR beta chain was recorded in a study of graft-versus-host responses after intestinal transplantation. Study as a whole: Transplantation in recipients was multivisceral, liver-intestinal, or isolated intestinal. Findings and caveats of the study: GvH clones were identified in recipient marrow, with some first appearing in ileum or blood. Maximum circulating GvH clone levels tracked with early post-transplant HvG decreases.

The CDR3 contains 16 residues. V shed 3 bases and J shed 4 bases, with 18 bases lying between them. Germline V CDR1 and CDR2: MRHNA, SNTAGT. This clone has only a few counts. Its specificity is unknown. Sequenced by immunoSEQ multiplex PCR; TCRdb stores in-frame clones only, minus some. Of some 82,000 clones listed, over 75% are singletons. Sequences were derived from unstimulated CD8+ T cells sorted from spleen or lymph node cells, sampled before transplant. The TCR originated in a human donor who was the organ donor for an intestinal transplant. The genes are TRBV6-4 and TRBJ1-2, with D possibly matching TRBD1 (6 bases). The CDR3 nucleotides read TGTGCCAGCAGTGAAACGGCACAGGGCTTCCCCTATGGCTACACCTTC. Protein product: CASSETAQGFPYGYTF.